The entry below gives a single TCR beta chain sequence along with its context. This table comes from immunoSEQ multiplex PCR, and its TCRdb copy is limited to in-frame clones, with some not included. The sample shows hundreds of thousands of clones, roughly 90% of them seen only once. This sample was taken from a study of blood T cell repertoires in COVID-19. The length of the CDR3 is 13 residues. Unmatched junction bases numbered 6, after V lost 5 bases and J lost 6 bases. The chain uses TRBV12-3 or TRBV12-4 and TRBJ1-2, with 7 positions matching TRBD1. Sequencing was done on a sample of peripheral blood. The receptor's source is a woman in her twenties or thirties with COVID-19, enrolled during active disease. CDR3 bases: TGTGCCAGCAGTATAGGACAGGCGGATGGCTACACCTTC. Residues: CASSIGQADGYTF.